The sequence of this TCR beta chain was determined in a study of sequential checkpoint blockade in melanoma. The wider study: Both treatment sequences were followed by maintenance nivolumab. Regarding the study as a whole: Response in arm A was associated with pretreatment TIL clonality.

This clone was observed a handful of times. Its antigen is still unknown. Measured with immunoSEQ multiplex PCR; TCRdb has only the in-frame clones, and not every one. The sample lists 2,000 to 2,500 clones, around 20% occurring once. Trimming pared 5 bases from V and 3 bases from J, leaving 11 bases between. Germline V lookup: CDR1 MNHGY, CDR2 SAAAGT. CDR3 size: 13 residues. Stated treatment: randomized to nivolumab then ipilimumab (arm A) or the reverse (arm B). The rearrangement links TRBV6-8 to TRBJ2-7; a possible D gene is TRBD2 (5 bases). This specimen consisted of tumor tissue (inferred from file names), obtained from a patient given nivolumab and ipilimumab in sequence. The source is a human donor with melanoma. CDR3 in amino acids: CASSAGGNYEQYF. In nucleotides, the CDR3 is TGTGCCAGCAGTGCGGGCGGTAACTACGAGCAGTACTTC.